This T cell receptor (beta chain) emerged from a study of siplizumab effects on memory and regulatory T cells. Produced via immunoSEQ multiplex PCR; TCRdb's table is partial and in-frame only. The sample records over 70,000 clones, just under 90% being singletons. Trimming cost V 0 bases and J 4 bases, with 4 bases left between them. This CDR3 comprises 12 residues. CDR1 SGDLS and CDR2 YYNGEE come from the germline V gene. Findings and caveats of the study: Assignment of a naive or memory phenotype failed for roughly 75-95% of the proliferating CD4+ or CD8+ clones. Whether the proliferating Tregs (from siplizumab cultures) were suppressive was not confirmed. Naive T cells looked more diverse than memory cells and looked like major alloresponse contributors. Treatment with siplizumab left mappable alloreactive CD4+ clones averaging approximately 69% Treg-derived, compared with 25% to 30% in controls.

Details on this clone: The antigen is not known.

What was sequenced was CD4+ T cells sorted from blood. The receptor's source is a human donor in good health. The chain couples TRBV9 to TRBJ1-1; D remains unclear. This chain's CDR3 is CASSVEGTEAFF. CDR3 nucleotide sequence: TGTGCCAGCAGCGTAGAGGGCACTGAAGCTTTCTTT.